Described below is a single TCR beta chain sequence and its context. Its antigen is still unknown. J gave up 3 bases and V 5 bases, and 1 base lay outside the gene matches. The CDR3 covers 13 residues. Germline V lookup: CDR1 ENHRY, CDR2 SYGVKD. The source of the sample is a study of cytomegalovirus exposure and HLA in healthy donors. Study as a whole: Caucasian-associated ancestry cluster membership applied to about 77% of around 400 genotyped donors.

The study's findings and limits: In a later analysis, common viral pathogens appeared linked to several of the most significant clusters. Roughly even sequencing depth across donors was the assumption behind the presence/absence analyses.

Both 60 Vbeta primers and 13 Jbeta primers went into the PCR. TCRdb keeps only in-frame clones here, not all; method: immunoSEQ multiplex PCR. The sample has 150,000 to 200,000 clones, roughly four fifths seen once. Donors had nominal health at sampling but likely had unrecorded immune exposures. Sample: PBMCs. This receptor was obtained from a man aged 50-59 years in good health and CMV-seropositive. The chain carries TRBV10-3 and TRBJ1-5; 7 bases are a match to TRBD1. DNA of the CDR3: TGTGCCATCAGTACAGGGGTCAATCAGCCCCAGCATTTT. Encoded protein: CAISTGVNQPQHF.